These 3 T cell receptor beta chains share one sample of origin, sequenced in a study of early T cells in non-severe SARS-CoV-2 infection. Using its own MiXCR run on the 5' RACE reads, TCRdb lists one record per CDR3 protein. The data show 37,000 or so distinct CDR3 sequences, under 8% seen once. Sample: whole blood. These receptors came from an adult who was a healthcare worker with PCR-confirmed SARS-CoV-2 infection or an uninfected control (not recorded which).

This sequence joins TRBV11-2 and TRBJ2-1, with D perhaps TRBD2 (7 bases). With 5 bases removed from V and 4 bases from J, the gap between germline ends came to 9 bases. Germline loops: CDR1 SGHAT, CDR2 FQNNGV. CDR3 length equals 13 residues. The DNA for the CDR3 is TGTGCCAGCAGCAAGGGGGGGTACAATGAGCAGTTCTTC. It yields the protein CASSKGGYNEQFF.

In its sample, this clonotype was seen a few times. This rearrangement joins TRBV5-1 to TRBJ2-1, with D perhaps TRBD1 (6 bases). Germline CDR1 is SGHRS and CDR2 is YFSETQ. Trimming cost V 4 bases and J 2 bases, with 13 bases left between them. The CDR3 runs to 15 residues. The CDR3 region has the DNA TGCGCCAGCAGCCCTCAGGGGACGACCTACAATGAGCAGTTCTTC. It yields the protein CASSPQGTTYNEQFF.

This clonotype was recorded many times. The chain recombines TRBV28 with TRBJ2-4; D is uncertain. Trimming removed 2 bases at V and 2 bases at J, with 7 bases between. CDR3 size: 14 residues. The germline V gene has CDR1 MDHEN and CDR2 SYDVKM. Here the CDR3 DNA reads TGTGCCAGCAGTTTAGGCAGGCCCAAAAACATTCAGTACTTC. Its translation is CASSLGRPKNIQYF.